The entry below describes one T cell receptor beta chain. This entry belongs to a study of blood T cell repertoires in COVID-19. At the level of the study: From the United States, Italy and Spain came samples of acute and convalescent COVID-19. T cells, B-cell-depleted T cells, or PBMCs supplied cDNA or gDNA.

V was clipped by 0 bases and J by 7 bases; unmatched bases: 7. Germline V gene lookup returns CDR1 SGHRS and CDR2 YFSETQ. This CDR3 comprises 14 residues. Authors' processing steps: Amplification of reference gene primers provided the estimated nucleated cell counts. TCRdb keeps only in-frame clones here, not all; method: immunoSEQ multiplex PCR. V, J and clone size derive from that table, while D and trimming were established from the DNA sequence. The sample lists around 80,000 clones, 70% to 75% occurring once. This chain uses TRBV5-1 with TRBJ2-7, with 7 bases aligning to TRBD1. The clonotype originates from a man in his forties or fifties with active or convalescent COVID-19. The sample was peripheral blood. CDR3 DNA: TGCGCCAGCAGCTTGGGACAGGGAATGGCGGAGCAGTACTTC. Amino acid sequence: CASSLGQGMAEQYF.